This TCR beta chain is from a study of blood T cell repertoires in COVID-19 (dated by TCRdb to 2020 to 2022). Regarding the research as a whole: Collaborator samples came from the United States, Italy and Spain and covered acute and convalescent phases of COVID-19. Sample metadata almost always included a de-identified subject ID, COVID-19 status, age in years and sex. Subjects who had been exposed to COVID-19, were actively infected with it, or had recovered from it provided the deeply sampled blood TCRbeta repertoires that made up the dataset. The material from the prospective study consisted of cDNA or gDNA derived from T cells, B-cell-depleted T cells, or PBMCs. The samples were drawn from two sources: the first 160 participants of the ongoing ImmuneRACE study, and about 1,300 subjects contributed by 6 global collaborators. Where HLA class I and class II types were available, the types were taken from metadata supplied by the sample provider, not from assay-based typing. A freely available public database, intended as a resource for researchers studying the immune response to SARS-CoV-2, is where the repertoires were released. General study outcomes and caveats: How much clinical and demographic metadata was included differed by source and by participant, and the metadata was provided uncurated.

One collaborating source in Seattle enrolled patients while the patients were actively infected and followed the patients over time throughout the course of disease. Whole blood was collected in K2EDTA tubes by collaborating institutions according to the institutions' own protocols. For TCRbeta analysis, collaborator samples were shipped as frozen whole blood, as isolated PBMCs, or as DNA extracted from either sample type. From the cysteine through the phenylalanine, the CDR3 covers 15 amino acids. The DNA shown is the 45-base CDR3, in frame from base 1. The junction shows trimming of 10 bases on V and 2 bases on J, and the gene matches do not reach 10 bases of it. The germline V gene (reference sequence) sets CDR1 to MNHEY and CDR2 to SMNVEV. The immunoSEQ Assay, a bias-controlled multiplex PCR, was used to amplify TCRbeta CDR3 regions from genomic DNA. Under the source paper's analysis protocol: The number of nucleated cells in each sample was estimated from the amplification of reference gene primers within the assay. To quantify the absolute abundance of each unique TCRbeta CDR3 rearrangement, sequence reads were collapsed and filtered. For each sample, productive Simpson clonality was calculated as the square root of Simpson's diversity index over productive rearrangements. In TCRdb, the immuneACCESS table is reduced to in-frame sequences with V and J assigned. These tables do not hold every clone; where another copy was compared, an unresolved V gene accounts for under half, and the others remain unexplained. V, J and clone size derive from that table, while D and trimming were established from the DNA sequence. Across this sample there are 500,000 to 600,000 clones, with about 89% seen only once. The ten most abundant clones make up roughly 8.3% of the sample.

Details on this clone: The target of this receptor is not known. Base qualities are missing; no much larger clone stands one base away.

Recombination linked TRBV27 to TRBJ1-2; 10 of the junction bases match TRBD1. The source is a woman aged 50 to 60 with COVID-19, enrolled during active disease. Sequenced: peripheral blood. The DNA is as follows: TGTGCCACCCTCCCGACAGGGGGCATCAACTATGGCTACACCTTC. Protein translation: CATLPTGGINYGYTF.